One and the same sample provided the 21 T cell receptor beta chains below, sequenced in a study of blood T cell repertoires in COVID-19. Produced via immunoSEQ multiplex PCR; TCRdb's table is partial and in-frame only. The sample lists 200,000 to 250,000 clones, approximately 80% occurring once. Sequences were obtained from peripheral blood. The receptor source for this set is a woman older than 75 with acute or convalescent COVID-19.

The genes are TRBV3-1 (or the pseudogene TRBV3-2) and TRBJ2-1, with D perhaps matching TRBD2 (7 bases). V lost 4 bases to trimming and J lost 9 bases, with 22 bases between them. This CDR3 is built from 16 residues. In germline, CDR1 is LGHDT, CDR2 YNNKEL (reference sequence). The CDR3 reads CASSLIVGGLGSEQFF. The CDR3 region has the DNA TGTGCCAGCAGCCTGATCGTGGGGGGGCTTGGGAGTGAGCAGTTCTTC.

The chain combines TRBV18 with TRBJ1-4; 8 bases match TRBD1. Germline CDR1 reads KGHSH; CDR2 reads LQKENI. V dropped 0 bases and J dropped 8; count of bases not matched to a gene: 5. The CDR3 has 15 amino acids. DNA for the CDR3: TGTGCCAGCTCACCACCGTCACAGGGGGTGGAAAAACTGTTTTTT. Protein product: CASSPPSQGVEKLFF. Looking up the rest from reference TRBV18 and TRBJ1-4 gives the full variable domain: NAGVMQNPRHLVRRRGQEARLRCSPMKGHSHVYWYRQLPEEGLKFMVYLQKENIIDESGMPKERFSAEFPKEGPSILRIQQVVRGDSAAYFCASSPPSQGVEKLFFGSGTQLSVL.

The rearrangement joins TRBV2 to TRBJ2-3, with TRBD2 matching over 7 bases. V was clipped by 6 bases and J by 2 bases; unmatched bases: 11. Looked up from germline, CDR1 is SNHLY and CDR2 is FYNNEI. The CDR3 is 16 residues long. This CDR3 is CASSLGGGDTTDTQYF. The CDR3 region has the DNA TGTGCCAGCAGCCTCGGCGGGGGAGACACCACAGATACGCAGTATTTT.

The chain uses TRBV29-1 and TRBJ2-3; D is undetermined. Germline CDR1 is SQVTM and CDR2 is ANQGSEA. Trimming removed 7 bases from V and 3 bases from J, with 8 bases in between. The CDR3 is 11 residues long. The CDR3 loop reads CSARTTDTQYF. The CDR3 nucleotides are TGCAGCGCCCGTACTACAGATACGCAGTATTTT.

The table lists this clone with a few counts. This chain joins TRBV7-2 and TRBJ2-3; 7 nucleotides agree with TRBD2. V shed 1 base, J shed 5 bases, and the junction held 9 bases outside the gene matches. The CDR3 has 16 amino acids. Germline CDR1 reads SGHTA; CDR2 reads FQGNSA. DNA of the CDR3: TGTGCCAGCAGCTTAGAGCAAGCGGGGCGGGGAGATACGCAGTATTTT. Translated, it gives CASSLEQAGRGDTQYF.

Here the CDR3 DNA reads TGCGCCAGCAGCCAAGCCCCGGTAGCGGGGGGGAGGGATACGCAGTATTTT. Its translation: CASSQAPVAGGRDTQYF. The chain links TRBV4-3 to TRBJ2-3; 11 bases fit TRBD2. The CDR3 contains 17 residues. Germline V gene data show CDR1 as LGHNA and CDR2 as YSLEER. Trimming took 1 base from V and 6 from J; bases not matched to a gene: 9.

CDR3 amino acids: CASSHRGLALYEQYF. CDR3 nucleotides: TGTGCCAGCAGCCACAGGGGTCTCGCCCTCTACGAGCAGTACTTC. V and J are TRBV6-5 and TRBJ2-7; 7 bases line up with TRBD1. This CDR3 is built from 15 residues. With 6 bases clipped from V and 3 bases from J, the junction kept 11 bases outside the gene matches. Germline V gene data show CDR1 as MNHEY and CDR2 as SVGAGI.

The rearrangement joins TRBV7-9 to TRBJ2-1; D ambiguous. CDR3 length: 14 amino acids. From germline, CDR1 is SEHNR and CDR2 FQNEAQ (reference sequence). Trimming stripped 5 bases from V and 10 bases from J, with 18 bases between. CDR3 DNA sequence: TGTGCCAGCAGCCTAGGACGGAGCCCGTGGGAGCAGTTCTTC. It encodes CASSLGRSPWEQFF.

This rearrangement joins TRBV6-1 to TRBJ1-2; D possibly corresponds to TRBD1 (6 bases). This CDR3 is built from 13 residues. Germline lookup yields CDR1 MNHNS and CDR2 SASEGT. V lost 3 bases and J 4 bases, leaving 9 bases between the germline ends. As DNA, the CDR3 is TGTGCCAGCAGTGACAGGGGACCCTATGGCTACACCTTC. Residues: CASSDRGPYGYTF.

The CDR3 loop reads CASSPTEGASGNTIYF. CDR3 coding DNA: TGTGCCAGCAGCCCTACGGAGGGGGCCTCTGGAAACACCATATATTTT. This rearrangement joins TRBV4-2 to TRBJ1-3; 7 bases map to TRBD1. V was clipped by 4 bases and J by 0 bases; unmatched bases: 6. The CDR3 loop spans 16 amino acids. Germline assignment: CDR1 LGHNA and CDR2 YNFKEQ.

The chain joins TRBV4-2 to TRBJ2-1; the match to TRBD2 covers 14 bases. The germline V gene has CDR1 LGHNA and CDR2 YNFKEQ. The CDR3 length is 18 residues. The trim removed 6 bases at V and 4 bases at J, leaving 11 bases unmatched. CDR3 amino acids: CASSFRTSGGTTYNEQFF. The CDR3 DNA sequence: TGTGCCAGCAGTTTCAGGACTAGCGGGGGGACCACTTACAATGAGCAGTTCTTC.

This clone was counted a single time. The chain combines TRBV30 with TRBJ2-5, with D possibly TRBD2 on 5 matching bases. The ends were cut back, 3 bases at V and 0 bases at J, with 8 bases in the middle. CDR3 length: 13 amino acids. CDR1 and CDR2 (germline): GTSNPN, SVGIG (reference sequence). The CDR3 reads CAWRKADQETQYF. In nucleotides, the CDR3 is TGTGCCTGGAGAAAAGCGGACCAAGAGACCCAGTACTTC. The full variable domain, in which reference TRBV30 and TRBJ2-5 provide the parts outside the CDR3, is SQTIHQWPATLVQPVGSPLSLECTVEGTSNPNLYWYRQAAGRGLQLLFYSVGIGQISSEVPQNLSASRPQDRQFILSSKKLLLSDSGFYLCAWRKADQETQYFGPGTRLLVL.

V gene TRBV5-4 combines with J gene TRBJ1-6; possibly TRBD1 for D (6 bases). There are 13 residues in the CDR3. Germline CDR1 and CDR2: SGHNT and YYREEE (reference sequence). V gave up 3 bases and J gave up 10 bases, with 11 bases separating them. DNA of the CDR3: TGTGCCAGCAGCTCGCGGGGGCAGTCACCCCTCCACTTT. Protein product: CASSSRGQSPLHF. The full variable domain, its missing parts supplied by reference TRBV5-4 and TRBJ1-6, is ETGVTQSPTHLIKTRGQQVTLRCSSQSGHNTVSWYQQALGQGPQFIFQYYREEENGRGNFPPRFSGLQFPNYSSELNVNALELDDSALYLCASSSRGQSPLHFGNGTRLTVT.

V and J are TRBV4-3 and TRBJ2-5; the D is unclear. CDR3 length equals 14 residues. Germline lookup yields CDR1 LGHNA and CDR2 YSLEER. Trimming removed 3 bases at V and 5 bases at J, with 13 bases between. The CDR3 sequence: CASSQNTGLETQYF. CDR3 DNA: TGCGCCAGCAGCCAGAATACGGGTTTGGAGACCCAGTACTTC.

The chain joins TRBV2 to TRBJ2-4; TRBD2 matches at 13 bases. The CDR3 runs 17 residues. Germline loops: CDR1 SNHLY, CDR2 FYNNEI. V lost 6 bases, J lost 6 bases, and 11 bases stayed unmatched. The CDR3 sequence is CASRLWTSGSSGNIQYF. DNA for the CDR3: TGTGCCAGCAGACTTTGGACTAGCGGGAGTTCGGGAAACATTCAGTACTTC. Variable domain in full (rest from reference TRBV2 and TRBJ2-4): EPEVTQTPSHQVTQMGQEVILRCVPISNHLYFYWYRQILGQKVEFLVSFYNNEISEKSEIFDDQFSVERPDGSNFTLKIRSTKLEDSAMYFCASRLWTSGSSGNIQYFGAGTRLSVL.

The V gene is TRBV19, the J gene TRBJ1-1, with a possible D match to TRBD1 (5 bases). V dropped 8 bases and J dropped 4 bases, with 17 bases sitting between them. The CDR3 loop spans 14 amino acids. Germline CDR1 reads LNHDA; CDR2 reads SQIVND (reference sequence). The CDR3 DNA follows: TGTGCCAGTCGAGGGCCGGGACTGGTCACTGAAGCTTTCTTT. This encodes CASRGPGLVTEAFF.

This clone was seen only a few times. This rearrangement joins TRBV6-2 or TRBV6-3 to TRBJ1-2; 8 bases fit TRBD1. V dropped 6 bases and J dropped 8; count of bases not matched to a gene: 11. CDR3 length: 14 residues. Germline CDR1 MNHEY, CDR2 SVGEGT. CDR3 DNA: TGTGCCAGCAGCGAACCGGGACAGGTCGGCGGCTACACCTTC. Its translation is CASSEPGQVGGYTF.

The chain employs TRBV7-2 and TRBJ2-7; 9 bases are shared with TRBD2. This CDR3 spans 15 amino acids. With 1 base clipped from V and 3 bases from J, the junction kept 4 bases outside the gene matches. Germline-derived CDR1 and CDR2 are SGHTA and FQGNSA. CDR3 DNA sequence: TGTGCCAGCAGCTTAGGAGCGGGGGGCAGCTACGAGCAGTACTTC. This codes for CASSLGAGGSYEQYF. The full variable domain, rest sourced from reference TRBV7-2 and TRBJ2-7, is GAGVSQSPSNKVTEKGKDVELRCDPISGHTALYWYRQSLGQGLEFLIYFQGNSAPDKSGLPSDRFSAERTGGSVSTLTIQRTQQEDSAVYLCASSLGAGGSYEQYFGPGTRLTVT.

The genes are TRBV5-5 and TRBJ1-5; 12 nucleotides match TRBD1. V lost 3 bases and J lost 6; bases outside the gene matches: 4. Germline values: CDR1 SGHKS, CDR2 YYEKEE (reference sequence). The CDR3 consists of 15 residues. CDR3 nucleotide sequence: TGTGCCAGCAGCTGGGGGACAGGGGGCGGTCAGCCCCAGCATTTT. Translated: CASSWGTGGGQPQHF.

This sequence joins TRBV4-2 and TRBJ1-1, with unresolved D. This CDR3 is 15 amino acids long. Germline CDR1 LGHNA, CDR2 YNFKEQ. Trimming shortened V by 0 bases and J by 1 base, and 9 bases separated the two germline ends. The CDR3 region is CASSQDEGQNTEAFF. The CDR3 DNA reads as TGTGCCAGCAGCCAAGATGAGGGTCAGAACACTGAAGCTTTCTTT.

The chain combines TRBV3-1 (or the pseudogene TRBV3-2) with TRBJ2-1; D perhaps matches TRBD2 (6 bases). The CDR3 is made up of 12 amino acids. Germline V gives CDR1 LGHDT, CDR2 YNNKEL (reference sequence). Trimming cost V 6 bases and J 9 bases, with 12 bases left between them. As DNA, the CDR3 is TGTGCCAGCAGTCCAGTGGGGGGTGAGCAGTTCTTC. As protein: CASSPVGGEQFF.